This TCR beta chain derives from a study of T cells in Graves' hyperthyroidism and ophthalmopathy. Study as a whole: It was at initial diagnosis, before any treatment, that peripheral blood was collected. Study conclusions and caveats: In the blood, most expanded thyroid clonotypes above 0.001 appeared as well.

This clonotype was found many times. The antigen is undetermined. The V gene lost 2 bases and the J gene lost 7 bases, with 14 bases spanning the gap. The CDR3 extends over 14 amino acids. Disease duration under 2 months; hyperthyroidism patients were aged 18 to 65. Regions amplified from RNA transcripts were the TCR beta CDR3 regions. HTBI primers were employed in a first-round RT-PCR of the TCR CDR3. Using its own MiXCR run on the multiplex PCR reads, TCRdb lists one record per CDR3 protein. Of 550,000 to 600,000 distinct CDR3 sequences listed, approximately 15% were seen once; the top ten hold under 20%.

Sequencing was done on a sample of blood. This TCR was recovered from a woman under 30 with Graves' hyperthyroidism. This sequence joins TRBV12-3 or TRBV12-4 and TRBJ2-5; possible D gene TRBD2, 6 bases. The CDR3 nucleotides read TGTGCCAGCAGTTTAAAGCCAGCCGGGGGGACCCAGTACTTC. It translates to CASSLKPAGGTQYF.